A single sample is the source of the 15 T cell receptor beta chains below, sequenced in a study of T cells in Graves' hyperthyroidism and ophthalmopathy. Researchers took RNA transcripts and amplified the TCR beta CDR3 regions from them. A set of HTBI primers served as the primers for a first-round RT-PCR of the TCR CDR3. TCRdb passed the multiplex PCR reads through MiXCR, listing each CDR3 protein once. The sample has about 600,000 distinct CDR3 sequences, about a sixth seen once. The specimen sequenced was blood. These receptors all stem from a woman aged 40 to 49 with Graves' ophthalmopathy.

This clonotype has ten or more counts. The CDR3 coding sequence is TGTGCCAGCAGTTGGATCAGCTCCTACGAGCAGTACTTC. Amino acids: CASSWISSYEQYF. The V gene is TRBV6-2 or TRBV6-3, the J gene TRBJ2-7, with D uncertain. Germline V lookup: CDR1 MNHEY, CDR2 SVGEGT. The CDR3 extends over 13 amino acids. Trimming left V 4 bases short and J 0 bases short, with 7 bases between.

At least ten counts were recorded for this clonotype. The chain recombines TRBV7-8 with TRBJ2-6; D may be TRBD1 or TRBD2 (5 bases each). Germline V gives CDR1 SGHVS, CDR2 FQNEAQ. The V and J ends lost 6 bases and 0 bases respectively, with 12 bases between them. This CDR3 is built from 16 residues. This CDR3 reads CASRTGPHSGANVLTF. CDR3 sequence (DNA): TGTGCCAGCAGGACGGGACCGCACTCTGGGGCCAACGTCCTGACTTTC.

This clonotype was seen many times. The chain employs TRBV11-2 and TRBJ2-1, with D perhaps matching TRBD1 or TRBD2 (6 bases each). V lost 3 bases to trimming and J lost 5 bases, with 14 bases between them. Germline loops: CDR1 SGHAT, CDR2 FQNNGV. This CDR3 region has 15 residues. CDR3: CASSFRPRGDNEQFF. The CDR3 region has the DNA TGTGCCAGCAGCTTCAGGCCTAGGGGGGACAATGAGCAGTTCTTC. Drawing the rest from reference TRBV11-2 and TRBJ2-1, the complete variable domain is EAGVAQSPRYKIIEKRQSVAFWCNPISGHATLYWYQQILGQGPKLLIQFQNNGVVDDSQLPKDRFSAERLKGVDSTLKIQPAKLEDSAVYLCASSFRPRGDNEQFFGPGTRLTVL.

This clonotype was recorded many times. The V and J genes are TRBV24-1 and TRBJ1-1, with 9 bases fitting TRBD1. This CDR3 contains 13 residues. V gave up 7 bases and J gave up 5 bases; unmatched junction bases: 4. Per germline, CDR1 KGHDR and CDR2 SFDVKD. CDR3 sequence: CATRGDRDTEAFF. CDR3 bases: TGTGCCACCAGGGGGGACAGGGATACTGAAGCTTTCTTT.

In its sample, this clonotype was seen a few times. The V and J genes are TRBV19 and TRBJ1-5; the match to TRBD1 covers 7 bases. Per germline, CDR1 LNHDA and CDR2 SQIVND (reference sequence). The CDR3 sequence is 23 residues long. J lost 5 bases, V lost 3 bases, and 31 bases had no gene match. The CDR3 DNA sequence: TGTGCCAGTAGTATTAACGGGACAGTTCCTTTATCCACGACGGATTATCTCCATCAGCCCCAGCATTTT. Amino acid sequence: CASSINGTVPLSTTDYLHQPQHF.

This clonotype was seen just once. The V call is TRBV10-2, the J call TRBJ2-1; D is undetermined. CDR1 WSHSY and CDR2 SAAADI come from the germline V gene. The V end lost 4 bases, the J end lost 14 bases, and 15 bases lay between the germline ends. The CDR3 runs to 12 residues. The CDR3: CASSGDREWEFF. In DNA, the CDR3 is TGCGCCAGCAGTGGGGATAGAGAGTGGGAGTTCTTC.

This clonotype has at least ten counts. With a much larger clone just one base away, this may be a read error. The chain is built from TRBV3-1 and TRBJ1-1, with a weak D call TRBD1 (5 bases). The V gene lost 1 base and the J gene lost 3 bases, with 6 bases spanning the gap. The germline gives CDR1 LGHDT, CDR2 YNNKEL (reference sequence). The CDR3 spans 13 residues. The CDR3 sequence: CASSQVRDTEAFF. The DNA for the CDR3 is TGTGCCAGCAGCCAAGTCAGGGACACTGAAGCTTTCTTT.

The V and J genes are TRBV20-1 and TRBJ2-6; D ambiguous. The CDR3 extends over 13 amino acids. V dropped 0 bases and J dropped 2 bases, with 2 bases sitting between them. CDR1 DFQATT and CDR2 SNEGSKA come from the germline V gene (reference sequence). The CDR3 sequence is CSARDTGANVLTF. In DNA, the CDR3 is TGCAGTGCTAGAGATACTGGGGCCAACGTCCTGACTTTC.

This rearrangement joins TRBV6-1 to TRBJ1-2; D is unclear. This CDR3 is 13 amino acids long. V shed 7 bases and J shed 0 bases, with 9 bases lying between them. The germline V gene has CDR1 MNHNS and CDR2 SASEGT. The CDR3 sequence is CASTLKTNYGYTF. In DNA form, the CDR3 reads TGTGCCAGCACCCTCAAGACTAACTATGGCTACACCTTC.

This clonotype came up many times. The gene calls are TRBV20-1 and TRBJ2-7, with D perhaps TRBD1 (6 bases). V was cut by 6 bases and J by 4 bases, with 10 bases left in between. There are 11 residues in the CDR3. CDR1 and CDR2 (germline): DFQATT, SNEGSKA (reference sequence). DNA for the CDR3: TGCAGTGCCATACAGGGTTACGAGCAGTACTTC. This translates into CSAIQGYEQYF.

This clonotype was seen many times. CDR3 sequence: CSAHLMGDTQYF. CDR3 DNA sequence: TGCAGTGCCCACCTTATGGGGGATACGCAGTATTTT. The chain links TRBV20-1 to TRBJ2-3; no reliable D call. CDR1 and CDR2 (germline): DFQATT, SNEGSKA (reference sequence). The CDR3 loop spans 12 amino acids. Trimming removed 6 bases from V and 6 bases from J, with 13 bases in between.

This clonotype has at least ten counts. The gene calls are TRBV7-9 and TRBJ2-2; D possibly uses TRBD1 or TRBD2 (5 bases each). V shed 1 base and J shed 7 bases, with 13 bases lying between them. Germline CDR1 reads SEHNR; CDR2 reads FQNEAQ (reference sequence). The CDR3 has 15 amino acids. This CDR3 reads CASSLVPGTDGELFF. The DNA of the CDR3 is TGTGCCAGCAGCTTAGTTCCGGGGACGGACGGGGAGCTGTTTTTT.

This clonotype was recorded many times. CDR3 sequence (DNA): TGTGCCAGCAGGGGGACAGGGCTATCCTACAATGAGCAGTTCTTC. The encoded protein is CASRGTGLSYNEQFF. The chain is built from TRBV2 and TRBJ2-1, with 9 bases fitting TRBD1. Trimming took 6 bases from V and 1 from J; bases not matched to a gene: 4. This CDR3 is 15 amino acids long. Germline loops: CDR1 SNHLY, CDR2 FYNNEI.

The chain is built from TRBV6-2 or TRBV6-3 and TRBJ2-4, with a weak D call TRBD2 (6 bases). The CDR3 contains 15 residues. The V gene's germline CDR1 is MNHEY and CDR2 SVGEGT. V was pared by 7 bases and J by 6 bases, with 19 bases between. In DNA, the CDR3 is TGTGCCAGCACCGAAGGGTCAGGAGGGGTAAACATTCAGTACTTC. Protein: CASTEGSGGVNIQYF.

Ten or more counts support this clonotype. The chain couples TRBV18 to TRBJ2-1; a weak D match, TRBD2 (6 bases). This CDR3 has 15 residues. Germline V CDR1 and CDR2: KGHSH, LQKENI. V dropped 3 bases and J dropped 2 bases, with 11 bases sitting between them. DNA for the CDR3: TGTGCCAGCTCACCGAGTACGGGGGCCTACAATGAGCAGTTCTTC. Amino acid sequence: CASSPSTGAYNEQFF.